This TCR beta chain was identified in a study of graft-versus-host responses after intestinal transplantation. Study-level information: Each patient got anti-thymocyte globulin induction, then tacrolimus and steroids for approximately 3 years.

The junction had 4 bases not matched to a gene; V was cut back by 1 base and J by 2 bases. The CDR3 length is 16 residues. Germline values: CDR1 SNHLY, CDR2 FYNNEI. Worth noting for this clone: The antigen remains unidentified.

Sequencing was performed with immunoSEQ multiplex PCR; in TCRdb, only in-frame clones are kept and a portion is missing. The sample lists roughly 28,000 clones; about 90% were seen once. Points from the study as a whole: Recipient marrow contained GvH clones, some of which appeared first in ileum or blood. Allografts of patients with graft-donor T cell macrochimerism showed high graft-versus-host to host-versus-graft clone ratios.

The input for sequencing was PBMCs, taken around 62 weeks after intestinal transplantation. The receptor was derived from a human patient who received an intestinal transplant, so some T cells may come from the graft donor. The chain uses TRBV2 and TRBJ2-7, with 11 bases fitting TRBD2. This CDR3 is CASSEEVAGGTYEQYF. CDR3 DNA: TGTGCCAGCAGTGAAGAGGTAGCGGGGGGGACCTACGAGCAGTACTTC.